The clone carrying this T cell receptor (beta chain) appeared many times. The antigen is undetermined. TCRdb called the multiplex PCR reads again in MiXCR, with one record for every CDR3 protein. The sample lists approximately 37,000 distinct CDR3 sequences; 35% to 45% were seen once. This record belongs to a study of breast tumors, draining lymph nodes, adjacent tissues. V lost 8 bases to trimming and J lost 4 bases, with 12 bases between them. The CDR3 runs 13 residues. Study results and caveats: Tumor and nontumor repertoires were significantly more similar in luminal-like than in basal-like breast cancer. Tumor repertoires ranked between lymph nodes and nontumor tissue in diversity, with V and J gene preferences.

Sequencing was done on a sample of breast tumor tissue. The clonotype comes from a female donor with breast cancer. Some clones in this sample may be carry-over from other donors' samples. This chain joins TRBV12-3 or TRBV12-4 and TRBJ1-3; TRBD1 might be the D (5 bases). The CDR3 is CASRRGDGNTIYF. DNA for the CDR3: TGTGCCAGCCGGCGGGGGGACGGAAACACCATATATTTT.